These 20 T cell receptor beta chains originate from one sample sequenced in a study of neoadjuvant anti-PD-1 for oral cavity cancer listed by TCRdb under 2021. The time point label for this specimen denotes: after neoadjuvant nivolumab, at surgical resection. Library construction relied on the immunoSEQ multiplex PCR assay. The table comes from immuneACCESS by way of TCRdb, which keeps in-frame sequences with V and J called. Part of the clones is missing from these tables; in studies checked, under half for an unresolved V gene and the rest for unknown reasons. The table for this sample lists about 42,000 clones; 60% to 80% of them were counted only once. The ten largest account for 4.5% to 5% of the sample. This specimen was PBMCs, taken after nivolumab (anti-PD-1) treatment. All receptors derive from a person between 35 and 79 years old with oral cavity squamous cell carcinoma.

CDR3: CASSDRQSNEKLFF. Here the CDR3 DNA reads TGTGCCAGTAGTGATAGACAGAGCAATGAAAAACTGTTTTTT. The chain recombines TRBV19 with TRBJ1-4; TRBD1 might be the D (5 bases). Germline CDR1 LNHDA, CDR2 SQIVND (reference sequence). The CDR3 has 14 amino acids. V dropped 5 bases and J dropped 5 bases, with 12 bases sitting between them.

This sequence joins TRBV7-6 and TRBJ1-2; tentatively, D is TRBD1 (6 bases). Germline assignment: CDR1 SGHVS and CDR2 FNYEAQ. The CDR3 spans 14 residues. Trimming cost V 4 bases and J 6 bases, with 15 bases left between them. The CDR3 loop is CASSSSGGRHGYTF. The CDR3, as DNA: TGTGCCAGCAGCTCCTCCGGGGGGCGGCATGGCTACACCTTC.

The rearrangement links TRBV19 to TRBJ2-2, with D possibly matching TRBD2 (7 bases). CDR1 is LNHDA and CDR2 is SQIVND in the germline V gene (reference sequence). Trimming left V 6 bases short and J 9 bases short, with 11 bases between. This CDR3 region has 12 residues. The CDR3 here is CASSKGGRELFF. The CDR3 DNA is TGTGCCAGTAGCAAGGGGGGGCGGGAGCTGTTTTTT.

Concerning this clone itself: A junction end diverges from the germline sequence, so it may reflect a read error. V is TRBV2 and J is TRBJ1-2; a possible D gene is TRBD1 (6 bases). The V gene's germline CDR1 is SNHLY and CDR2 FYNNEI. CDR3 length: 12 amino acids. Here the CDR3 reads CASRKQGNGHTF. DNA of the CDR3: TGTGCCAGCAGAAAACAGGGTAATGGCCACACCTTC.

This rearrangement joins TRBV6-5 to TRBJ1-1, with a possible D match to TRBD1 (5 bases). The germline CDR1 and CDR2 sequences are MNHEY and SVGAGI. V lost 5 bases, J lost 0 bases, and 13 bases lay in between. This CDR3 spans 15 amino acids. CDR3 DNA: TGTGCCAGCAGTCAGGGTGGGAGCATGAACACTGAAGCTTTCTTT. The encoded protein is CASSQGGSMNTEAFF.

V usage is TRBV19 and J usage is TRBJ2-7; D unresolved. The V gene's germline CDR1 is LNHDA and CDR2 SQIVND (reference sequence). V lost 6 bases, J lost 2 bases, and 11 bases lay in between. The CDR3 is 13 residues long. CDR3 DNA sequence: TGTGCCAGTAGCGCCGGAGCCCCCTACGAGCAGTACTTC. Translation: CASSAGAPYEQYF.

The chain combines TRBV13 with TRBJ1-5; no reliable D call. V was trimmed by 0 bases and J by 5 bases, leaving 5 bases between them. The CDR3 length is 13 residues. The germline CDR1 and CDR2 sequences are PRHDT and FYEKMQ (reference sequence). The CDR3 loop reads CASSLGPYQPQHF. CDR3 coding DNA: TGTGCCAGCAGCTTAGGACCTTATCAGCCCCAGCATTTT.

V gene TRBV6-5 combines with J gene TRBJ2-5; D may correspond to TRBD1 or TRBD2 (7 bases each). Germline-derived CDR1 and CDR2 are MNHEY and SVGAGI. Trimming pared 0 bases from V and 2 bases from J, leaving 13 bases between. CDR3 length equals 16 residues. CDR3 nucleotides: TGTGCCAGCAGTTACTCGGCAGGGGGAGGGCAAGAGACCCAGTACTTC. Translation: CASSYSAGGGQETQYF.

This chain joins TRBV5-5 and TRBJ1-3, with a tentative D call TRBD1 (5 bases). The CDR3 has 15 residues. Germline lookup yields CDR1 SGHKS and CDR2 YYEKEE (reference sequence). Trimming pared 4 bases from V and 8 bases from J, leaving 19 bases between. The DNA of the CDR3 is TGTGCCAGCAGCACCCTCTCAGGGTACTTGGACACCATATATTTT. This encodes CASSTLSGYLDTIYF.

V is TRBV18 and J is TRBJ1-5, with D unresolved. V lost 8 bases and J 1 base, leaving 6 bases between the germline ends. Looked up from germline, CDR1 is KGHSH and CDR2 is LQKENI. The length of the CDR3 is 12 residues. DNA for the CDR3: TGTGCCAGCCAGGTCAGCAATCAGCCCCAGCATTTT. Amino acids: CASQVSNQPQHF. Looking up the rest from reference TRBV18 and TRBJ1-5 gives the full variable domain: NAGVMQNPRHLVRRRGQEARLRCSPMKGHSHVYWYRQLPEEGLKFMVYLQKENIIDESGMPKERFSAEFPKEGPSILRIQQVVRGDSAAYFCASQVSNQPQHFGDGTRLSIL.

The chain carries TRBV5-5 and TRBJ2-3; unclear D gene. This CDR3 is built from 12 residues. Trimming shortened V by 4 bases and J by 4 bases, and 7 bases separated the two germline ends. Germline V gene sequence: CDR1 SGHKS, CDR2 YYEKEE (reference sequence). The CDR3 bases are TGTGCCAGCAGCACAGTCCCAGATACGCAGTATTTT. It codes for CASSTVPDTQYF.

V is TRBV5-6 and J is TRBJ1-1; D is possibly TRBD1 (5 bases). CDR3 size: 12 residues. Trimming stripped 4 bases from V and 6 bases from J, with 10 bases between. CDR1 and CDR2 (germline): SGHDT, YYEEEE. The CDR3 sequence is CASSGQVAEAFF. The CDR3 DNA is TGTGCCAGCAGCGGACAAGTCGCTGAAGCTTTCTTT.

The chain uses TRBV5-1 and TRBJ2-3, with D perhaps assigned TRBD1 or TRBD2 (7 bases each). V shed 4 bases and J shed 5 bases, with 14 bases lying between them. Germline V CDR1 and CDR2: SGHRS, YFSETQ. The CDR3 loop spans 14 amino acids. In DNA, the CDR3 is TGCGCCAGCAGCCAGGGGGGGTTTGGAGATACGCAGTATTTT. The encoded protein is CASSQGGFGDTQYF. Filled out from reference TRBV5-1 and TRBJ2-3, the complete variable domain reads KAGVTQTPRYLIKTRGQQVTLSCSPISGHRSVSWYQQTPGQGLQFLFEYFSETQRNKGNFPGRFSGRQFSNSRSEMNVSTLELGDSALYLCASSQGGFGDTQYFGPGTRLTVL.

V gene TRBV11-2 combines with J gene TRBJ1-2, with D possibly TRBD1 on 5 matching bases. From germline, CDR1 is SGHAT and CDR2 FQNNGV. The CDR3 covers 14 residues. The V gene lost 3 bases and the J gene lost 4 bases, with 12 bases spanning the gap. As DNA, the CDR3 is TGTGCCAGCAGCTTGGGACGGGTGTTCTATGGCTACACCTTC. Amino acids: CASSLGRVFYGYTF. Full variable domain (rest looked up from reference TRBV11-2 and TRBJ1-2): EAGVAQSPRYKIIEKRQSVAFWCNPISGHATLYWYQQILGQGPKLLIQFQNNGVVDDSQLPKDRFSAERLKGVDSTLKIQPAKLEDSAVYLCASSLGRVFYGYTFGSGTRLTVV.

The chain links TRBV27 to TRBJ1-1, with D perhaps TRBD1 (5 bases). CDR1 is MNHEY and CDR2 is SMNVEV in the germline V gene (reference sequence). Deletions cut 0 bases from V and 4 bases from J, with 12 bases between. This CDR3 contains 15 residues. In DNA, the CDR3 is TGTGCCAGCAGTTTATCGAGGGGCTTGAGCACTGAAGCTTTCTTT. It yields the protein CASSLSRGLSTEAFF.

The gene calls are TRBV5-4 and TRBJ1-4; unclear D gene. V lost 4 bases and J lost 0, with 10 bases in between. The CDR3 loop spans 15 amino acids. Per germline, CDR1 SGHNT and CDR2 YYREEE (reference sequence). The CDR3 reads CASSRGAATNEKLFF. In DNA, the CDR3 is TGTGCCAGCAGCCGTGGAGCAGCAACTAATGAAAAACTGTTTTTT.

V is TRBV5-6 and J is TRBJ2-1, with a weak D call TRBD1 (6 bases). The germline V and J ends were trimmed by 5 bases and 6 bases, with 18 bases remaining between them. There are 15 residues in the CDR3. Germline-derived CDR1 and CDR2 are SGHDT and YYEEEE. The CDR3 spells CASSWTLGASNEQFF. In nucleotides, the CDR3 is TGTGCCAGCAGTTGGACTTTGGGGGCCTCCAATGAGCAGTTCTTC.

The chain has TRBV7-8 and TRBJ1-2, with 12 nucleotides matching TRBD1. J lost 8 bases, V lost 7 bases, and 17 bases had no gene match. The CDR3 covers 17 residues. In germline, CDR1 is SGHVS, CDR2 FQNEAQ. Here the CDR3 DNA reads TGTGCCAGCACCCCGCTTGTGGGACAGGGGGCGGGGAAGGGCTACACCTTC. Translated, it gives CASTPLVGQGAGKGYTF.

The chain has TRBV7-6 and TRBJ2-1, with TRBD2 matching over 10 bases. The ends lost 2 bases at V and 7 bases at J; junction bases unmatched: 17. This CDR3 is 19 amino acids long. Germline CDR1 reads SGHVS; CDR2 reads FNYEAQ. The CDR3 nucleotides are TGTGCCAGCAGCTTACTTCCCCTCCCCCAGCGGGAGGGAGGTAATGAGCAGTTCTTC. Protein product: CASSLLPLPQREGGNEQFF.

The J gene is TRBJ2-3, the V gene TRBV30; 8 bases match TRBD2. This CDR3 comprises 17 residues. With V trimmed by 0 bases and J by 5 bases, 13 bases remained unmatched. The V gene's germline CDR1 is GTSNPN and CDR2 SVGIG (reference sequence). The CDR3 sequence: CAWSVPYTGTSEDTQYF. The DNA of the CDR3 is TGTGCCTGGAGTGTCCCTTACACCGGGACTAGTGAAGATACGCAGTATTTT.